Listed here is a single TCR beta chain. This sample stems from a study of blood T cell repertoires in COVID-19. V was pared by 4 bases and J by 3 bases, with 12 bases between. Germline V gives CDR1 LNHDA, CDR2 SQIVND (reference sequence). This CDR3 is built from 14 residues. Measured with immunoSEQ multiplex PCR; TCRdb has only the in-frame clones, and not every one. The sample lists a few hundred thousand clones, 75% to 95% occurring once. This sequence joins TRBV19 and TRBJ1-2, with D perhaps matching TRBD1 (6 bases). This sequence was found in a person under 30 with COVID-19, enrolled during active disease. What was sequenced was peripheral blood. CDR3 in DNA: TGTGCCAGTAGTAAAGGGGGATCGCACTATGGCTACACCTTC. Its protein is CASSKGGSHYGYTF.